Below, 26 T cell receptor beta chains from the same sample are listed, as sequenced in a study of OX40 agonist ivuxolimab in advanced cancers. Generated by immunoSEQ multiplex PCR, the TCRdb table keeps only in-frame clones and is missing some. Here the sample spans roughly 36,000 clones, roughly 71% being singletons. The material was CD4+ or CD8+ T cells sorted from blood, obtained in a trial of the OX40 agonist ivuxolimab. All receptors derive from an adult with an advanced solid tumor such as melanoma, head and neck, liver or kidney cancer.

The chain employs TRBV5-6 and TRBJ2-3; D remains ambiguous. Trimming cost V 1 base and J 0 bases, with 12 bases left between them. This CDR3 comprises 16 residues. CDR1 is SGHDT and CDR2 is YYEEEE in the germline V gene. CDR3 sequence (DNA): TGTGCCAGCAGCTTGAAGGTCAGCGCTAGCACAGATACGCAGTATTTT. Protein: CASSLKVSASTDTQYF.

Only a few counts were recorded for this clone. V usage is TRBV6-6 and J usage is TRBJ2-2, with a possible D match to TRBD1 (6 bases). This CDR3 comprises 15 residues. Between the trimmed V and J ends, which lost 2 bases and 1 base, there was a span of 8 bases. The germline V gene has CDR1 MNHNY and CDR2 SVGAGI (reference sequence). This CDR3 is CASSYGGGNTGELFF. The CDR3 nucleotides read TGTGCCAGCAGTTACGGGGGCGGGAACACCGGGGAGCTGTTTTTT.

The rearrangement joins TRBV5-1 to TRBJ1-2; no definite D call. V dropped 0 bases and J dropped 2 bases, with 5 bases sitting between them. Germline CDR1 SGHRS, CDR2 YFSETQ. CDR3 length: 13 residues. CDR3 nucleotides: TGCGCCAGCAGCTTGGAATGGAACTATGGCTACACCTTC. Encoded protein: CASSLEWNYGYTF.

The CDR3 reads CASSPGLAYNEQFF. CDR3 in DNA: TGTGCCAGCAGTCCGGGACTAGCGTACAATGAGCAGTTCTTC. The rearrangement links TRBV6-6 to TRBJ2-1, with 10 bases identical to TRBD2. The CDR3 consists of 14 residues. Germline lookup yields CDR1 MNHNY and CDR2 SVGAGI (reference sequence). V dropped 5 bases and J dropped 4; count of bases not matched to a gene: 2.

The rearrangement links TRBV11-2 to TRBJ1-2, with 8 positions matching TRBD1. V shed 1 base and J 8 bases; nucleotides not matched to a gene: 12. The CDR3 runs 16 residues. CDR1 is SGHAT and CDR2 is FQNNGV in the germline V gene. In DNA, the CDR3 is TGTGCCAGCAGCTTAGGGGCAGGGGGCTTCGGTTGGGGCTACACCTTC. Protein sequence: CASSLGAGGFGWGYTF.

This clone was found a few times. The V and J genes are TRBV25-1 and TRBJ1-2; 11 nucleotides line up with TRBD1. With V trimmed by 4 bases and J by 8 bases, 12 bases remained unmatched. This CDR3 is built from 16 residues. The germline V gene has CDR1 MGHDK and CDR2 SYGVNS. CDR3 DNA: TGTGCCAGCAGTGCCGGAGGGACAGGGGGGCTACGGGGCTACACCTTC. It codes for CASSAGGTGGLRGYTF.

The chain couples TRBV30 to TRBJ2-5; 7 bases agree with TRBD2. The J call is doubtful: the DNA matches TRBJ2-7 better. This CDR3 region has 13 residues. The germline gives CDR1 GTSNPN, CDR2 SVGIG (reference sequence). The CDR3 bases are TGTGCCTGGAGTATCCGGGGGGCCTACGAGCAGTACTTC. Its translation is CAWSIRGAYEQYF.

This clone is medium-sized within its sample. The rearrangement links TRBV5-1 to TRBJ1-3; 7 bases agree with TRBD1. The CDR3 has 17 amino acids. Trimming removed 3 bases from V and 0 bases from J; junction bases left unmatched: 9. Germline loops: CDR1 SGHRS, CDR2 YFSETQ. The CDR3 DNA follows: TGCGCCAGCAGCTCCTCGGGAGGGGGCCGCTCTGGAAACACCATATATTTT. It is translated as CASSSSGGGRSGNTIYF.

CDR3: CASSLMEGLTEAFF. The CDR3 DNA follows: TGTGCCAGCAGCTTAATGGAGGGGCTTACTGAAGCTTTCTTT. The V call is TRBV7-9, the J call TRBJ1-1; D is perhaps TRBD1 (5 bases). The CDR3 runs to 14 residues. V was trimmed by 2 bases and J by 5 bases, leaving 12 bases between them. The germline V gene encodes CDR1 SEHNR and CDR2 FQNEAQ (reference sequence).

The gene calls are TRBV7-2 and TRBJ1-3; 12 nucleotides align to TRBD1. The germline gives CDR1 SGHTA, CDR2 FQGNSA. Trimming took 2 bases from V and 4 from J; bases not matched to a gene: 6. This CDR3 has 17 amino acids. The CDR3 DNA is TGTGCCAGCAGCTTAACCGGGACAGGGGGCAGAGGAAACACCATATATTTT. Translating gives CASSLTGTGGRGNTIYF.

This clone was seen more than once but under ten times. The chain carries TRBV7-9 and TRBJ2-7; 8 nucleotides agree with TRBD1. The CDR3 sequence is 14 residues long. The trim removed 5 bases at V and 6 bases at J, leaving 9 bases unmatched. CDR1 is SEHNR, CDR2 FQNEAQ, per germline (reference sequence). This CDR3 is CASSMIGQGGEQYF. DNA of the CDR3: TGTGCCAGCAGCATGATAGGACAGGGCGGCGAGCAGTACTTC. Using reference TRBV7-9 and TRBJ2-7 for the parts outside the CDR3, the full variable domain is DTGVSQNPRHKITKRGQNVTFRCDPISEHNRLYWYRQTLGQGPEFLTYFQNEAQLEKSRLLSDRFSAERPKGSFSTLEIQRTEQGDSAMYLCASSMIGQGGEQYFGPGTRLTVT.

The chain links TRBV9 to TRBJ1-6, with D possibly matching TRBD1 (5 bases). CDR1 is SGDLS, CDR2 YYNGEE, per germline. V was shortened by 2 bases and J by 8 bases, with 11 bases between the two germline ends. The CDR3 is made up of 14 amino acids. The CDR3 DNA reads as TGTGCCAGCAGCGTCACTGACAGCTATTCACCCCTCCACTTT. Its protein product is CASSVTDSYSPLHF.

This clone is a singleton in its sample. The chain joins TRBV7-9 to TRBJ2-3; TRBD2 agrees at 9 bases. The CDR3 has 15 amino acids. CDR1 SEHNR and CDR2 FQNEAQ come from the germline V gene (reference sequence). With V trimmed by 8 bases and J by 0 bases, 6 bases remained unmatched. This chain's CDR3 is CASGVLAGSTDTQYF. The DNA of the CDR3 is TGTGCCAGCGGAGTACTAGCGGGTAGCACAGATACGCAGTATTTT.

The J gene is TRBJ1-2, the V gene TRBV7-2, with 8 bases fitting TRBD1. The CDR3 covers 15 residues. The trim removed 4 bases at V and 4 bases at J, leaving 8 bases unmatched. Germline CDR1 is SGHTA and CDR2 is FQGNSA. CDR3 sequence (DNA): TGTGCCAGCAGCTCCGGCCCGGACAGGGTCTATGGCTACACCTTC. Its protein product is CASSSGPDRVYGYTF.

V usage is TRBV5-1 and J usage is TRBJ2-3; the match to TRBD2 covers 13 bases. V was pared by 4 bases and J by 5 bases, with 7 bases of the junction left unmatched. Germline V gives CDR1 SGHRS, CDR2 YFSETQ. This CDR3 spans 16 amino acids. CDR3 sequence: CASSATSGGVGDTQYF. In DNA, the CDR3 is TGCGCCAGCAGCGCCACTAGCGGGGGGGTCGGAGATACGCAGTATTTT. The complete variable domain, with remaining parts taken from reference TRBV5-1 and TRBJ2-3, reads KAGVTQTPRYLIKTRGQQVTLSCSPISGHRSVSWYQQTPGQGLQFLFEYFSETQRNKGNFPGRFSGRQFSNSRSEMNVSTLELGDSALYLCASSATSGGVGDTQYFGPGTRLTVL.

This chain connects TRBV19 to TRBJ2-6; D tentatively fits TRBD1 or TRBD2 (5 bases each). The V gene's germline CDR1 is LNHDA and CDR2 SQIVND (reference sequence). The ends were cut back, 8 bases at V and 0 bases at J, with 11 bases in the middle. This CDR3 comprises 15 residues. CDR3 sequence: CASWDGTSGANVLTF. The CDR3 DNA is TGTGCCAGTTGGGACGGAACCTCTGGGGCCAACGTCCTGACTTTC.

This clone turned up a few times. The chain couples TRBV5-1 to TRBJ2-2; TRBD1 aligns across 7 bases. The CDR3 sequence is 14 residues long. Germline V CDR1 and CDR2: SGHRS, YFSETQ. V lost 7 bases to trimming and J lost 5 bases; unmatched junction nucleotides: 8. CDR3 amino acids: CASGRGGETGELFF. The CDR3 region has the DNA TGCGCCAGCGGACGAGGGGGCGAAACCGGGGAGCTGTTTTTT. The entire variable domain, with the rest obtained from reference TRBV5-1 and TRBJ2-2, is as follows: KAGVTQTPRYLIKTRGQQVTLSCSPISGHRSVSWYQQTPGQGLQFLFEYFSETQRNKGNFPGRFSGRQFSNSRSEMNVSTLELGDSALYLCASGRGGETGELFFGEGSRLTVL.

This clone was recorded only once. V gene TRBV2 combines with J gene TRBJ2-7; D gene unclear. Between the trimmed V and J ends, which lost 5 bases and 2 bases, there was a span of 10 bases. Per germline, CDR1 SNHLY and CDR2 FYNNEI. This CDR3 comprises 13 residues. CDR3 coding DNA: TGTGCCAGCAGTCGCGACGGCGCCTACGAGCAGTACGTC. It codes for CASSRDGAYEQYV.

The J gene is TRBJ1-6, the V gene TRBV27; 8 positions agree with TRBD1. This CDR3 contains 17 residues. V gave up 6 bases and J gave up 5 bases; unmatched junction bases: 12. Germline V lookup: CDR1 MNHEY, CDR2 SMNVEV (reference sequence). The CDR3 reads CASRHKAGGAHNSPLHF. In nucleotides, the CDR3 is TGTGCCAGCAGGCACAAAGCAGGGGGCGCCCATAATTCACCCCTCCACTTT.

The chain uses TRBV7-9 and TRBJ1-1; possibly TRBD1 for D (5 bases). V was clipped by 6 bases and J by 4 bases, with 12 bases between them. Germline V CDR1 and CDR2: SEHNR, FQNEAQ (reference sequence). The CDR3 sequence is 13 residues long. The CDR3 DNA follows: TGTGCCAGCAGTCCCCAGGGCCCCACTGAAGCTTTCTTT. Translated: CASSPQGPTEAFF.

This clone has a single count. This sequence joins TRBV4-1 and TRBJ1-4; D may be TRBD1 (6 bases). Germline V gene sequence: CDR1 MGHRA, CDR2 YSYEKL. Trimming took off 3 bases at V and 8 bases at J, with 19 bases between the two ends. This CDR3 spans 16 amino acids. The CDR3 loop is CASSQHPGATWEKLFF. In DNA, the CDR3 is TGCGCCAGCAGCCAGCACCCAGGGGCTACTTGGGAAAAACTGTTTTTT.

Here the CDR3 reads CASSLGDGGLYEQFF. CDR3 DNA: TGTGCCAGCAGCTTAGGCGACGGGGGGCTATACGAGCAGTTCTTC. This rearrangement joins TRBV7-2 to TRBJ2-1; D is possibly TRBD2 (7 bases). Germline V gene sequence: CDR1 SGHTA, CDR2 FQGNSA. The CDR3 sequence is 15 residues long. Trimming stripped 1 base from V and 10 bases from J, with 17 bases between.

This clone was observed a single time. The chain has TRBV7-6 and TRBJ2-3, with 8 bases identical to TRBD2. In germline, CDR1 is SGHVS, CDR2 FNYEAQ. V lost 3 bases, J lost 1 base, and 9 bases stayed unmatched. The CDR3 spans 17 residues. This chain's CDR3 is CASSLFFGGGGTDTQYF. CDR3 coding DNA: TGTGCCAGCAGCTTGTTTTTCGGGGGGGGCGGCACAGATACGCAGTATTTT.

The chain recombines TRBV5-1 with TRBJ2-5; 9 bases align to TRBD2. The germline V gene encodes CDR1 SGHRS and CDR2 YFSETQ. CDR3 length: 13 amino acids. Trimming cost V 6 bases and J 3 bases; bases outside gene matches: 3. The CDR3 loop is CASTLAGKETQYF. In nucleotides, the CDR3 is TGCGCCAGCACCCTAGCGGGGAAAGAGACCCAGTACTTC.

The genes are TRBV7-9 and TRBJ2-5, with no clear D. This CDR3 has 12 amino acids. V dropped 5 bases and J dropped 1 base, with 5 bases sitting between them. Germline V gives CDR1 SEHNR, CDR2 FQNEAQ (reference sequence). The CDR3 here is CASSGSQETQYF. The DNA for the CDR3 is TGTGCCAGCAGCGGGTCCCAAGAGACCCAGTACTTC.

J is TRBJ1-2 and V is TRBV15; D is uncertain. Trimming left V 3 bases short and J 4 bases short, with 3 bases between. In germline, CDR1 is LNHNV, CDR2 YYDKDF (reference sequence). The CDR3 has 11 amino acids. This CDR3 reads CATSSLYGYTF. CDR3 in DNA: TGTGCCACCAGCAGCCTCTATGGCTACACCTTC. Full variable domain (missing parts from reference TRBV15 and TRBJ1-2): DAMVIQNPRYQVTQFGKPVTLSCSQTLNHNVMYWYQQKSSQAPKLLFHYYDKDFNNEADTPDNFQSRRPNTSFCFLDIRSPGLGDTAMYLCATSSLYGYTFGSGTRLTVV.